One sample yielded the 19 T cell receptor beta chains listed below, sequenced in a study of cytomegalovirus exposure and HLA in healthy donors. Amplification used 60 Vbeta primers and 13 Jbeta primers. Clones were read by immunoSEQ multiplex PCR, and TCRdb kept only the in-frame ones, dropping some. The sample has over 70,000 clones; approximately 65% are singletons. Sequenced material: PBMCs. All receptors derive from a man aged 30-40 years in good health and CMV-seronegative.

This clone appeared a few times. The J gene is TRBJ2-2, the V gene TRBV9, with D perhaps matching TRBD1 (6 bases). V lost 4 bases, J lost 1 base, and 11 bases lay in between. CDR1 is SGDLS, CDR2 YYNGEE, per germline. This CDR3 has 15 residues. The CDR3 DNA sequence: TGTGCCAGCAGCATACAGACAGGGAACACCGGGGAGCTGTTTTTT. Translated: CASSIQTGNTGELFF.

In its sample, this clone was seen a few times. This chain connects TRBV7-6 to TRBJ1-4, with 11 bases lining up with TRBD1. This CDR3 comprises 18 residues. In germline, CDR1 is SGHVS, CDR2 FNYEAQ. J gave up 7 bases and V 4 bases, and 14 bases lay outside the gene matches. The DNA for the CDR3 is TGTGCCAGCAGCTCTCTGAAGGGACAGGGGGTAGTGAGTGAAAAACTGTTTTTT. It translates to CASSSLKGQGVVSEKLFF.

This clone was recorded a few times. V gene TRBV28 combines with J gene TRBJ1-2; 8 bases fit TRBD1. Germline CDR1 and CDR2: MDHEN and SYDVKM. The ends lost 1 base at V and 5 bases at J; junction bases unmatched: 3. The CDR3 is 14 residues long. The CDR3 sequence is CASSLSRQGYGYTF. For the CDR3, the DNA is TGTGCCAGCAGTTTATCCCGACAGGGGTATGGCTACACCTTC.

The V and J genes are TRBV10-3 and TRBJ2-1; 15 positions agree with TRBD2. This CDR3 region has 20 residues. CDR1 is ENHRY and CDR2 is SYGVKD in the germline V gene. J was trimmed by 0 bases and V by 6 bases; bases with no gene match: 12. This CDR3 is CAIRSTGTSGGSSSYNEQFF. Written as DNA, the CDR3 is TGTGCCATCAGATCAACCGGGACTAGCGGGGGGTCCAGCTCCTACAATGAGCAGTTCTTC.

The chain uses TRBV19 and TRBJ1-4; 7 bases fit TRBD1. There are 16 residues in the CDR3. The V gene end was trimmed by 6 bases and the J gene end by 4 bases; junction bases not matched to a gene: 11. From germline, CDR1 is LNHDA and CDR2 SQIVND (reference sequence). The CDR3 region is CASSLRDRGSNEKLFF. The CDR3 region has the DNA TGTGCCAGTAGCCTCCGGGACAGAGGGAGTAATGAAAAACTGTTTTTT.

The table lists this clone with a few counts. This chain links TRBV19 with TRBJ1-5; TRBD1 agrees at 10 bases. Germline trimming cut 3 bases from V and 5 bases from J; bases unmatched to any gene: 4. Germline-derived CDR1 and CDR2 are LNHDA and SQIVND (reference sequence). The CDR3 runs to 15 residues. The CDR3 nucleotides read TGTGCCAGTAGTATCGACAGGGGGCAGGATCAGCCCCAGCATTTT. As protein: CASSIDRGQDQPQHF.

The chain employs TRBV11-2 and TRBJ2-3; D is ambiguous. V was shortened by 6 bases and J by 0 bases, with 4 bases between the two germline ends. The CDR3 contains 12 residues. Per germline, CDR1 SGHAT and CDR2 FQNNGV. CDR3 protein: CASSRSTDTQYF. The CDR3 nucleotides read TGTGCCAGCAGTCGGAGCACAGATACGCAGTATTTT.

In its sample, this clone was seen a few times. The chain links TRBV27 to TRBJ2-3, with D uncertain. CDR3 size: 16 residues. Germline values: CDR1 MNHEY, CDR2 SMNVEV (reference sequence). Trimming stripped 3 bases from V and 4 bases from J, with 17 bases between. DNA of the CDR3: TGTGCCAGCAGTTTTCGGTCAACCTCATCGGCAGATACGCAGTATTTT. Amino acid sequence: CASSFRSTSSADTQYF.

The chain couples TRBV5-8 to TRBJ1-2, with D uncertain. This CDR3 comprises 17 residues. Germline CDR1 SGHTS, CDR2 YDEGEE. V lost 2 bases to trimming and J lost 4 bases, with 21 bases between them. The CDR3 reads CASSLYLGEAGVYGYTF. In DNA form, the CDR3 reads TGTGCCAGCAGCTTATATTTGGGAGAGGCCGGGGTCTATGGCTACACCTTC.

In its sample, this clone was seen once. The rearrangement joins TRBV27 to TRBJ1-5; D is perhaps TRBD1 (6 bases). CDR3 length equals 15 residues. Trimming took off 6 bases at V and 0 bases at J, with 12 bases between the two ends. CDR1 is MNHEY, CDR2 SMNVEV, per germline (reference sequence). The CDR3 loop reads CASSTTGNSNQPQHF. DNA for the CDR3: TGTGCCAGCAGCACAACAGGGAATAGCAATCAGCCCCAGCATTTT.

The chain has TRBV29-1 and TRBJ2-7; 7 bases line up with TRBD1. The CDR3 length is 15 residues. J gave up 5 bases and V 5 bases, and 15 bases lay outside the gene matches. Germline values: CDR1 SQVTM, CDR2 ANQGSEA. Here the CDR3 reads CSVLAAYRGIHEQYF. CDR3 DNA: TGCAGCGTTCTGGCAGCCTACAGGGGTATCCACGAGCAGTACTTC.

The rearrangement joins TRBV7-3 to TRBJ1-1; D perhaps matches TRBD1 (6 bases). V lost 4 bases to trimming and J lost 5 bases, with 11 bases between them. The germline V gene encodes CDR1 SGHTA and CDR2 FQGTGA. The CDR3 spans 13 residues. The CDR3 DNA reads as TGTGCCAGCAGCTCCGGAACAGGGACTGAAGCTTTCTTT. Translating gives CASSSGTGTEAFF.

This clone occurred once. CDR3 sequence: CASSYEGQGSYGYTF. The DNA of the CDR3 is TGTGCCAGCAGTTACGAGGGACAGGGTTCCTATGGCTACACCTTC. The V call is TRBV6-5, the J call TRBJ1-2, with 9 positions matching TRBD1. Germline V gene sequence: CDR1 MNHEY, CDR2 SVGAGI. V was clipped by 2 bases and J by 4 bases; unmatched bases: 5. The CDR3 length is 15 residues.

The genes are TRBV7-5 and TRBJ2-5; TRBD2 is the table's D call, not checked against the DNA. TRBV7-5 is labeled a pseudogene. There are 14 residues in the CDR3. CDR3 in DNA: TGTGCCAGAAGCTTCAAGGATTGGAGGTGGACCCAGTACTTC. It translates to CARSFKDWRWTQYF.

The V gene is TRBV10-3, the J gene TRBJ1-5; D is possibly TRBD1 (5 bases). V was trimmed by 9 bases and J by 4 bases, leaving 13 bases between them. The germline CDR1 and CDR2 sequences are ENHRY and SYGVKD. The CDR3 totals 13 residues. Here the CDR3 DNA reads TGTGCCATTGGGGGGGGGTCGAATCAGCCCCAGCATTTT. As protein: CAIGGGSNQPQHF.

This clone appeared once. The rearrangement uses TRBV5-1 and TRBJ1-4; TRBD1 might be the D (5 bases). This CDR3 is built from 13 residues. The V gene lost 5 bases and the J gene lost 7 bases, with 12 bases spanning the gap. Per germline, CDR1 SGHRS and CDR2 YFSETQ. The CDR3 DNA reads as TGCGCCAGCAGTTCCGGGGGTATTGAAAAACTGTTTTTT. It is translated as CASSSGGIEKLFF. The full variable domain, in which reference TRBV5-1 and TRBJ1-4 provide the parts outside the CDR3, is KAGVTQTPRYLIKTRGQQVTLSCSPISGHRSVSWYQQTPGQGLQFLFEYFSETQRNKGNFPGRFSGRQFSNSRSEMNVSTLELGDSALYLCASSSGGIEKLFFGSGTQLSVL.

This clone was seen more than once but under ten times. The CDR3 coding sequence is TGTGCCAGCAGCGCTGGACAGGGCCCCTACGAGCAGTACTTC. It translates to CASSAGQGPYEQYF. V is TRBV7-2 and J is TRBJ2-7; 8 bases align to TRBD1. With 5 bases clipped from V and 2 bases from J, the junction kept 5 bases outside the gene matches. The CDR3 is made up of 14 amino acids. Germline CDR1 is SGHTA and CDR2 is FQGNSA.

V and J are TRBV4-2 and TRBJ2-3; 11 nucleotides align to TRBD2. The V segment lost 6 bases and the J segment 3 bases; nucleotides outside the gene matches: 8. Germline V gene sequence: CDR1 LGHNA, CDR2 YNFKEQ. The CDR3 consists of 16 residues. CDR3 DNA: TGTGCCAGCAGGGGGGGGGCTAGCGGGGGGACAGATACGCAGTATTTT. The encoded protein is CASRGGASGGTDTQYF.

This sequence joins TRBV27 and TRBJ2-5; D is unresolved. The tail of the sequence fits TRBJ2-7 better, so the J call may be wrong. Per the germline V gene, CDR1 is MNHEY and CDR2 is SMNVEV (reference sequence). CDR3 length: 13 residues. CDR3 DNA: TGTGCCAGCAGTTTATCCACAGTACACGAGCAGTACTTC. It specifies CASSLSTVHEQYF.